This T cell receptor beta chain appears in the sequencing data of a study of early T cells in non-severe SARS-CoV-2 infection. General study findings and limits: The matching step, a VDJdb search, favored anti-spike CD8 responses and missed private and CD4 specificities.

There are 11 residues in the CDR3. Trimming left V 5 bases short and J 8 bases short, with 13 bases between. Germline CDR1 DFQATT, CDR2 SNEGSKA (reference sequence). This clonotype was picked up a small number of times. Its target is unknown. Each single cDNA molecule received a unique molecular identifier. TCRdb processed the 5' RACE reads anew with MiXCR; each CDR3 protein has one entry. The profile covers about 76,000 distinct CDR3 sequences, with 11% appearing a single time and 4.7% taken by the ten largest. The receptor comes from an adult who was a healthcare worker with PCR-confirmed SARS-CoV-2 infection or an uninfected control (not recorded which). Material: whole blood. The rearrangement uses TRBV20-1 and TRBJ2-7; no clear D. CDR3 DNA: TGCAGTGCTGGGCCCTCTGGCAAGCAGTACTTC. This codes for CSAGPSGKQYF.